This T cell receptor (beta chain) is drawn from a study of blood T cell repertoires in COVID-19. This table comes from immunoSEQ multiplex PCR, and its TCRdb copy is limited to in-frame clones, with some not included. The data hold 150,000 to 200,000 clones, with around 76% observed a single time. The Seattle patients, enrolled during active infection, were followed longitudinally. Input material: peripheral blood. The TCR comes from an older woman with COVID-19, enrolled during active disease.

The CDR3 reads CASSLRAGFTEAFF. In DNA form, the CDR3 reads TGTGCCAGCAGCTTACGGGCAGGGTTCACTGAAGCTTTCTTT. The rearrangement joins TRBV7-9 to TRBJ1-1; tentative D call: TRBD1 (5 bases). V was clipped by 2 bases and J by 4 bases, with 11 bases between them. The CDR3 is 14 residues long. CDR1 is SEHNR, CDR2 FQNEAQ, per germline (reference sequence).